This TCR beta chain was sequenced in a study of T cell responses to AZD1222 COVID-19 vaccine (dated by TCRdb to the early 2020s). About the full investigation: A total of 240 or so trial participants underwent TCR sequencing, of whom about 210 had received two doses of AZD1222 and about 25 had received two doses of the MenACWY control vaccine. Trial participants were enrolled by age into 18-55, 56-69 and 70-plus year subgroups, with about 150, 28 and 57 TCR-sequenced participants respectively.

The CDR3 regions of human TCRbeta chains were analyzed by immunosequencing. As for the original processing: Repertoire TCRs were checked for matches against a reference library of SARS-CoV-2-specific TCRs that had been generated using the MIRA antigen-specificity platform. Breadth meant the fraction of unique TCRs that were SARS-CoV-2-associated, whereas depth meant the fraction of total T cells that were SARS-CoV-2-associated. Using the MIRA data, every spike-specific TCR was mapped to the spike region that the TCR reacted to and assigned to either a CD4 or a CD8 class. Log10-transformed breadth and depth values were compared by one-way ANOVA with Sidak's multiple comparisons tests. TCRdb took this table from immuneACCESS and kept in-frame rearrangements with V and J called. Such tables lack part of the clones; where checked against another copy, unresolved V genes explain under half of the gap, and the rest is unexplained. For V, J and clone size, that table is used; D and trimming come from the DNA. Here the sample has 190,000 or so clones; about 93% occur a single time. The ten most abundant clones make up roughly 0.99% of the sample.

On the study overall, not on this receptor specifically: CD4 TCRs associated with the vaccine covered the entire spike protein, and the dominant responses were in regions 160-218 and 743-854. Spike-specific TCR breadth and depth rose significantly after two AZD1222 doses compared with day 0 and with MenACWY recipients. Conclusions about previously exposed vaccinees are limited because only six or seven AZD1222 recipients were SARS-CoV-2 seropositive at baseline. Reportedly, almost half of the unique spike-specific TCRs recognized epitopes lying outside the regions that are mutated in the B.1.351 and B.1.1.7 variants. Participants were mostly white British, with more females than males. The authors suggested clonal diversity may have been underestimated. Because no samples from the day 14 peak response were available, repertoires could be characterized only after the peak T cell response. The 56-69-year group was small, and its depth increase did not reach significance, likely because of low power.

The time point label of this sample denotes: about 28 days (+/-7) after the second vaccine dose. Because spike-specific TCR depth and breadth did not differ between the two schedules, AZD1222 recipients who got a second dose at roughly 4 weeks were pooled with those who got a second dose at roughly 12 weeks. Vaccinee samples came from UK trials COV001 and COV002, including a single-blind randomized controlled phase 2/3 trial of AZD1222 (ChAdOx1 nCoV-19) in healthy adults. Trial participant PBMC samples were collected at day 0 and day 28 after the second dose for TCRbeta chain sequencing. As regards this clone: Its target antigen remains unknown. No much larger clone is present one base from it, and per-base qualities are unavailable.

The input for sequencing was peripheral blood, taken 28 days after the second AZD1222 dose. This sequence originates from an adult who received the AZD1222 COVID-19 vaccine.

The CDR3 reads CASSYEDRAGSQPQHF. The sequenced DNA is TGTGCCAGCAGTTACGAAGACAGGGCGGGATCACAGCCCCAGCATTTT. The rearrangement combines TRBV6-5 with TRBJ1-5; the junction holds 7 bases that match TRBD1. The CDR1 and CDR2 encoded by the germline V gene are MNHEY and SVGAGI. Clipping removes 2 bases from V and 7 bases from J, with 11 as the unmatched junction base count. The CDR3 holds 16 amino acids from the cysteine to the phenylalanine. CDR3 DNA is the only sequence kept; it has 48 bases, read in frame from the first base.